One TCR beta chain is described in this entry. Its antigen remains unidentified. The source of the sample is a study of PD-1 blockade in classical Hodgkin lymphoma. The wider study: Treatment was intravenous nivolumab, 3 mg/kg every 2 weeks, until progression. Study findings and constraints: CD4+ TCR diversity rose significantly by C4D1, and CD8+ TCR diversity did not.

The CDR3 contains 14 residues. J was trimmed by 2 bases and V by 5 bases; bases with no gene match: 4. The V gene's germline CDR1 is MNHEY and CDR2 SVGAGI. Time point reported: cycle 4 day 1 (C4D1), after less than 7 weeks of nivolumab. Every single patient, without exception, relapsed after autologous stem cell transplantation, and brentuximab vedotin exposure varied. Only in-frame clones appear in the TCRdb table, and some are missing; sequencing was by immunoSEQ multiplex PCR. Of approximately 61,000 clones listed, 70% to 90% are singletons. This TCR derives from a human donor with classical Hodgkin lymphoma. The sample in question was peripheral blood mononuclear cells (PBMCs), obtained before the fourth cycle of nivolumab. This rearrangement joins TRBV6-5 to TRBJ2-7, with 9 bases aligning to TRBD2. Here the CDR3 DNA reads TGTGCCAGCAGTGCGGGGGGGAAACCCTACGAGCAGTACTTC. Translated: CASSAGGKPYEQYF.